The 2 T cell receptor beta chains below were found in one sample sequenced in a study of cytomegalovirus exposure and HLA in healthy donors. PCR used 60 Vbeta primers and 13 Jbeta primers. Clones were sequenced by immunoSEQ multiplex PCR, and TCRdb holds only the in-frame ones, with some missing. This sample has over 85,000 clones, with about 86% found just once. Sequencing input: PBMCs. The receptor source for this set is a man aged 40-55 years in good health and CMV-seronegative.

The chain carries TRBV9 and TRBJ1-4; D gene ambiguous. Trimming removed 0 bases from V and 7 bases from J, with 13 bases in between. CDR1 SGDLS and CDR2 YYNGEE come from the germline V gene. The CDR3 length is 15 residues. The CDR3 sequence is CASSVGGPGGEKLFF. Written as DNA, the CDR3 is TGTGCCAGCAGCGTAGGTGGTCCTGGCGGTGAAAAACTGTTTTTT.

The chain couples TRBV15 to TRBJ2-1, with D tentatively TRBD1 (5 bases). Germline loops: CDR1 LNHNV, CDR2 YYDKDF (reference sequence). This CDR3 has 14 residues. V dropped 4 bases and J dropped 7 bases, with 14 bases sitting between them. The CDR3 coding sequence is TGTGCCACCAGCATCGGGCGCCAGGGTAATGAGCAGTTCTTC. Protein product: CATSIGRQGNEQFF. Using reference TRBV15 and TRBJ2-1 for the parts outside the CDR3, the full variable domain is DAMVIQNPRYQVTQFGKPVTLSCSQTLNHNVMYWYQQKSSQAPKLLFHYYDKDFNNEADTPDNFQSRRPNTSFCFLDIRSPGLGDTAMYLCATSIGRQGNEQFFGPGTRLTVL.